These 7 T cell receptor beta chains were sequenced from one sample in a study of blood T cell repertoires in COVID-19. Method: immunoSEQ multiplex PCR; TCRdb's copy keeps in-frame clones and lacks some. The top ten clones hold around 27% of a sample with about 73,000 clones, around 81% of them seen once. The material sequenced was peripheral blood. The receptors originated from a human donor in a cohort sampled during active COVID-19.

V and J are TRBV15 and TRBJ1-2; D is possibly TRBD1 (5 bases). Germline loops: CDR1 LNHNV, CDR2 YYDKDF (reference sequence). Trimming left V 3 bases short and J 8 bases short, with 19 bases between. The CDR3 has 15 amino acids. In nucleotides, the CDR3 is TGTGCCACCAGCAGCCTACGGGACTCTACCGAAGGCTACACCTTC. It encodes CATSSLRDSTEGYTF.

V gene TRBV5-5 combines with J gene TRBJ2-7; D possibly corresponds to TRBD1 (5 bases). From germline, CDR1 is SGHKS and CDR2 YYEKEE (reference sequence). V dropped 4 bases and J dropped 3 bases, with 14 bases sitting between them. This CDR3 has 14 amino acids. The CDR3 spells CASSTLDTYYEQYF. The CDR3 region has the DNA TGTGCCAGCAGCACACTGGACACTTACTACGAGCAGTACTTC.

The rearrangement joins TRBV10-3 to TRBJ2-2; perhaps TRBD1 as D (6 bases). Germline CDR1 reads ENHRY; CDR2 reads SYGVKD. The V gene lost 10 bases and the J gene lost 2 bases, with 14 bases spanning the gap. The CDR3 consists of 14 residues. The CDR3 bases are TGTGCCAGGGCCCCGGGACAAAACACCGGGGAGCTGTTTTTT. Translating gives CARAPGQNTGELFF.

This clone was counted between two and nine times. The V and J genes are TRBV21-1 and TRBJ1-1; TRBD1 reflects the table's D call only, with no check against the DNA. TRBV21-1 is reported as a pseudogene. This CDR3 is 15 amino acids long. CDR3 coding DNA: TGTGCCAGCTCGAAGACAGGGAGGTTTAACACTGAAGCTTTCTTT. It yields the protein CASSKTGRFNTEAFF.

This chain links TRBV5-1 with TRBJ2-2; 13 positions match TRBD2. Germline V gene sequence: CDR1 SGHRS, CDR2 YFSETQ. Trimming took 3 bases from V and 5 from J; bases not matched to a gene: 4. This CDR3 region has 16 residues. CDR3: CASSSGGLAGTGELFF. CDR3 in DNA: TGCGCCAGCAGCTCCGGGGGACTAGCGGGGACCGGGGAGCTGTTTTTT.

The chain has TRBV6-5 and TRBJ2-7; perhaps TRBD1 as D (6 bases). The CDR3 is made up of 13 amino acids. Trimming removed 7 bases from V and 3 bases from J, with 13 bases in between. CDR1 is MNHEY, CDR2 SVGAGI, per germline. Here the CDR3 DNA reads TGTGCCAGCACCTCCGACAGGAGCTACGAGCAGTACTTC. This translates into CASTSDRSYEQYF.

CDR3 in amino acids: CASSQAPGTNYEQYF. The CDR3 DNA follows: TGCGCCAGCAGCCAAGCCCCCGGGACTAACTACGAGCAGTACTTC. The rearrangement uses TRBV4-1 and TRBJ2-7; 7 bases are shared with TRBD2. J lost 3 bases, V lost 1 base, and 6 bases had no gene match. There are 15 residues in the CDR3. Germline values: CDR1 MGHRA, CDR2 YSYEKL.